This T cell receptor (beta chain) was recorded in a study of human T cells and chemical hapten exposure (dated by TCRdb to about 2021). For the wider study: For sensitization, 2% DPC in acetone was applied to an approximately 2 cm by approximately 2 cm area of upper inner arm skin. The mostly female patient cohort included alopecia areata with under or over 50% scalp involvement, alopecia totalis and alopecia universalis. The study tracked peripheral blood TCR repertoire changes in vivo during primary and secondary sensitization to the hapten diphenylcyclopropenone (DPC) in alopecia patients. Throughout the approximately 23-week study period, patients were also given weekly therapeutic DPC doses on the scalp. Libraries were pooled for sequencing, and per-sample TCR yields varied mainly because of small differences in library volumes within the pool. Patch tests used Finn chambers with 0.01% DPC on the upper back, scored after 6 days by International Contact Dermatitis Research Group standards. Blood was sampled from patients pre-sensitization (week 0) and at 2, 6 and about 24 weeks after DPC sensitization. Twenty-nine alopecia patients provided blood for TCR sequencing at one to four time points (pre-sensitization, 2, 6 and 24 weeks). On the study overall, not on this receptor specifically: Alopecia, a presumed autoimmune disease, was present in all patients, so the immune response of the patients might differ from that of healthy individuals. Significantly more large CDR3 similarity clusters were formed by expanded TCRs than by pre-sensitization or healthy control sets, consistent with antigen-driven responses. Repeated subsampling changed both the strength of the expansion versus patch-test correlation and the threshold at which that correlation became significant. Patch test score was positively correlated with the number of PT1 expanded TCRs, with significance at thresholds 8, 16 and 32 but not at 4. No change with DPC sensitization was found in the number of TCRs above 1 in 1000 frequency, and no evidence of global repertoire structure alterations was found.

This clonotype was seen a handful of times. It lacks a known antigen. Base qualities are not recorded, but no much larger clone differs from it by a single base. Preparation of the library involved RACE. The sequencer listed for this sample is NextSeq 500. During library preparation, unique molecular identifiers were attached to individual cDNA molecules so that TCRs could be counted quantitatively and reproducibly. Each blood RNA sample was used to sequence both TCR alpha and TCR beta chains. The source study handled its data this way. A median of around 100,000 TCRs per sample was observed, with a range of about 23,224 to 700,000. V, J and CDR3 annotation of the TCR reads was performed with the Decombinator software suite. To make PS versus PT1 abundance plots, every sample was subsampled to the same number of TCRs (28,000). TCRs were defined as expanded if absent before sensitization and observed at least eight times at the 2-week time point. TCRdb trimmed public reads at Q25 via fastp, called clones via MiXCR and kept in-frame beta chains. CDR3 protein sequences are deduplicated, and each keeps its most common genes and DNA. What appears here as the V and J calls and clone size reflects TCRdb's work, not the paper's. This sample has around 350,000 distinct CDR3 sequences in its table, and 4.5% to 5.5% of those were observed once. Of the sample, around 8.8% falls within the top ten clones.

This specimen's time point label, interpreted: pre-sensitization, week 0. The treatment or condition label, as the study defines it: therapeutic diphenylcyclopropenone sensitization with weekly scalp DPC. Blood at each patch-test visit was drawn before the patch test was applied. Eligible patients were aged 18 to 70, diagnosed with alopecia, deemed suitable for DPC therapy, and excluded if pregnant. Total RNA was extracted from unfractionated whole blood collected in Tempus Blood RNA tubes. The CDR3 sequence holds 13 residues, the cysteine and phenylalanine included. Only CDR3 DNA is held: 39 bases, read in frame from base 1. CDR1 and CDR2 are drawn from the germline V gene: SGHRS, YFSETQ. V is reduced by 0 bases and J by 8 bases, leaving a spacing of 11 bases between them.

The specimen comprised whole blood, sampled in connection with sensitization to the hapten diphenylcyclopropenone (DPC). In this chain, TRBV5-1 is recombined with TRBJ1-2; the D region possibly corresponds to TRBD1 (5 bases align). This TCR derives from a woman in her late teens or twenties with alopecia areata. Some clones in this sample may be carry-over from other donors' samples. The CDR3 in this case is CASSLDRPEGYTF. The sequenced DNA is TGCGCCAGCAGCTTGGACAGGCCCGAGGGCTACACCTTC.